A single sample is the source of the 16 T cell receptor beta chains below, sequenced in a study of Ad26.COV2.S vaccination and SARS-CoV-2 variants. Assay used: immunoSEQ multiplex PCR; TCRdb lists only in-frame clones, some missing. Among around 450,000 clones listed, 90% were seen once. The treatment here: 15 to 20 received Ad26.COV2.S at low or high dose, single or two shots; roughly 5 received placebo; per-sample allocation not given. Specimen acquisition occurred on day 63 following the initial vaccine or placebo injection. The sequencing used peripheral blood, collected in a trial of Ad26.COV2.S vaccine versus placebo. Receptors were obtained from a person between 18 and 65 years old who received the Ad26.COV2.S COVID-19 vaccine or a placebo.

This clone has just one count. The chain carries TRBV9 and TRBJ1-4; no clear D. The CDR3 is made up of 15 amino acids. Germline values: CDR1 SGDLS, CDR2 YYNGEE. V lost 2 bases and J 5 bases, leaving 13 bases between the germline ends. The CDR3 sequence: CASSVGTVPNEKLFF. The CDR3 coding sequence is TGTGCCAGCAGCGTGGGTACAGTCCCGAATGAAAAACTGTTTTTT.

CDR3 region: CASSLVVAGGGETQYF. DNA of the CDR3: TGTGCCAGCAGCTTGGTAGTAGCGGGAGGAGGAGAGACCCAGTACTTC. The V and J genes are TRBV5-6 and TRBJ2-5, with 10 bases that match TRBD2. The CDR3 totals 16 residues. The junction had 6 bases not matched to a gene; V was cut back by 0 bases and J by 4 bases. Germline lookup yields CDR1 SGHDT and CDR2 YYEEEE.

V gene TRBV12-3 or TRBV12-4 combines with J gene TRBJ2-2, with a weak D call TRBD2 (5 bases). CDR3 length: 12 amino acids. V was cut by 11 bases and J by 7 bases, with 14 bases left in between. CDR3 DNA: TGTGCCGACGCGGGTGGAGGCGGGGAGCTGTTTTTT. The encoded protein is CADAGGGGELFF.

The chain combines TRBV28 with TRBJ2-7, with a weak D call TRBD1 (5 bases). The CDR3 consists of 15 residues. Trimming left V 6 bases short and J 0 bases short, with 15 bases between. Per the germline V gene, CDR1 is MDHEN and CDR2 is SYDVKM. The CDR3 DNA is TGTGCCAGCAGACCCAGCTGGGGCAGCTCCTACGAGCAGTACTTC. Protein product: CASRPSWGSSYEQYF. Drawing the rest from reference TRBV28 and TRBJ2-7, the complete variable domain is DVKVTQSSRYLVKRTGEKVFLECVQDMDHENMFWYRQDPGLGLRLIYFSYDVKMKEKGDIPEGYSVSREKKERFSLILESASTNQTSMYLCASRPSWGSSYEQYFGPGTRLTVT.

The chain joins TRBV27 to TRBJ2-3, with unresolved D. The CDR3 has 11 residues. The germline V gene encodes CDR1 MNHEY and CDR2 SMNVEV (reference sequence). Deletions cut 9 bases from V and 1 base from J, with 5 bases between. The CDR3 DNA follows: TGTGCCAGTAGGGGCACAGATACGCAGTATTTT. Protein product: CASRGTDTQYF.

The V gene is TRBV11-3, the J gene TRBJ2-1; 11 nucleotides line up with TRBD2. This CDR3 comprises 15 residues. CDR1 is SGHNT and CDR2 is YENEEA in the germline V gene. The V gene end was trimmed by 5 bases and the J gene end by 5 bases; junction bases not matched to a gene: 5. CDR3 DNA: TGTGCCAGCAGCCAAAGACTAGCGGGAAACAATGAGCAGTTCTTC. Its protein product is CASSQRLAGNNEQFF.

The chain couples TRBV3-1 (or the pseudogene TRBV3-2) to TRBJ2-3; 7 positions match TRBD2. CDR1 is LGHDT and CDR2 is YNNKEL in the germline V gene (reference sequence). The CDR3 covers 13 residues. Losses at the gene ends were 4 bases for V and 6 bases for J; bases not matched to a gene: 4. As DNA, the CDR3 is TGTGCCAGCAGCCCGGGACTACGGGATACGCAGTATTTT. Residues: CASSPGLRDTQYF.

The rearrangement links TRBV9 to TRBJ2-1, with TRBD2 matching 10 bases. After removal of 4 bases from V and 1 base from J, the junction contained 20 bases not matched to a gene. The CDR3 spans 21 residues. The germline CDR1 and CDR2 sequences are SGDLS and YYNGEE. CDR3 sequence: CASSYRLTSGPILRSYNEQFF. CDR3 sequence (DNA): TGTGCCAGCAGCTACCGTTTGACTAGCGGGCCGATACTGAGGTCCTACAATGAGCAGTTCTTC.

The V call is TRBV18, the J call TRBJ2-7, with TRBD2 identical over 10 bases. J was trimmed by 3 bases and V by 3 bases; bases with no gene match: 5. There are 15 residues in the CDR3. CDR1 KGHSH and CDR2 LQKENI come from the germline V gene. The CDR3 bases are TGTGCCAGCTCACCCACTAGCGGGACCGGCTACGAGCAGTACTTC. It is translated as CASSPTSGTGYEQYF.

The gene calls are TRBV10-3 and TRBJ2-5; D unresolved. CDR3 size: 12 residues. The germline V and J ends were trimmed by 6 bases and 2 bases, with 7 bases remaining between them. Germline CDR1 is ENHRY and CDR2 is SYGVKD. CDR3 loop: CAISATQETQYF. The CDR3 nucleotides are TGTGCCATCAGCGCGACGCAAGAGACCCAGTACTTC.

This chain links TRBV6-1 with TRBJ1-2, with 10 bases that match TRBD1. This CDR3 region has 18 residues. The trim removed 4 bases at V and 4 bases at J, leaving 15 bases unmatched. Germline CDR1 MNHNS, CDR2 SASEGT. The CDR3 reads CASSVDYRRDRGTYGYTF. For the CDR3, the DNA is TGTGCCAGCAGTGTCGATTATCGCCGGGACAGGGGTACCTATGGCTACACCTTC.

The chain has TRBV19 and TRBJ2-1; the match to TRBD2 covers 9 bases. The CDR3 loop spans 19 amino acids. The germline V gene encodes CDR1 LNHDA and CDR2 SQIVND (reference sequence). V lost 1 base, J lost 2 bases, and 12 bases stayed unmatched. The DNA of the CDR3 is TGTGCCAGTAGTATAGCGGCTAGCGGGAATTTAGGCGCCTACAATGAGCAGTTCTTC. It yields the protein CASSIAASGNLGAYNEQFF.

The chain recombines TRBV2 with TRBJ2-7; D not certain. V gave up 5 bases and J gave up 3 bases, with 17 bases separating them. The CDR3 runs to 15 residues. Germline V gene lookup returns CDR1 SNHLY and CDR2 FYNNEI. This chain's CDR3 is CASSLTLVPGYEQYF. CDR3 nucleotide sequence: TGTGCCAGCAGTTTAACCCTTGTTCCCGGCTACGAGCAGTACTTC.

The chain has TRBV5-1 and TRBJ2-1; possibly TRBD2 for D (7 bases). The germline V gene has CDR1 SGHRS and CDR2 YFSETQ. The CDR3 sequence is 14 residues long. V was clipped by 2 bases and J by 8 bases, with 14 bases between them. CDR3 DNA sequence: TGCGCCAGCAGCTTAGGCAGGGGAGGGTATGAGCAGTTCTTC. It codes for CASSLGRGGYEQFF.

The rearrangement joins TRBV5-1 to TRBJ2-2, with 8 positions matching TRBD2. Trimming removed 1 base from V and 4 bases from J; junction bases left unmatched: 9. This CDR3 comprises 17 residues. CDR1 SGHRS and CDR2 YFSETQ come from the germline V gene. The CDR3 sequence: CASSLPRTSGGTGELFF. In nucleotides, the CDR3 is TGCGCCAGCAGCTTGCCACGAACTAGCGGCGGCACCGGGGAGCTGTTTTTT.

The chain joins TRBV7-8 to TRBJ1-1; D gene uncertain. Germline V CDR1 and CDR2: SGHVS, FQNEAQ. The CDR3 has 12 amino acids. V lost 5 bases, J lost 2 bases, and 6 bases lay in between. The CDR3 spells CASSRRNTEAFF. In nucleotides, the CDR3 is TGTGCCAGCAGCCGACGAAACACTGAAGCTTTCTTT.